The subject of this entry is one T cell receptor (beta chain). The sample comes from a study of monozygotic twins with inflammatory bowel disease. TCRdb reprocessed the 5' RACE reads and reports one entry per CDR3 protein, with no DNA. Recorded for this sample: fewer than 400,000 distinct CDR3 sequences. The CDR3 spans 15 residues. The germline gives CDR1 KGHSH, CDR2 LQKENI. V gene TRBV18 combines with J gene TRBJ2-5. The material sequenced was blood. This TCR came from a human donor with ulcerative colitis or Crohn's disease, or a healthy co-twin of an affected twin (not recorded which). The CDR3 loop is CASSPLNSYQETQYF.